The 18 T cell receptor beta chains listed next were all sequenced from one sample in a study of cytomegalovirus exposure and HLA in healthy donors. Amplification used 60 Vbeta primers and 13 Jbeta primers. Repertoires were generated with immunoSEQ multiplex PCR, while TCRdb's copy carries only in-frame clones and drops some. Of approximately 110,000 clones in the sample, 77% are singletons; the top ten hold 10% to 15%. Sequencing was performed on PBMCs. The receptor set was obtained from a woman aged 40 to 50 in good health and CMV-seropositive.

This CDR3 is CAISEPRQGAIGELFF. In nucleotides, the CDR3 is TGTGCCATCAGTGAGCCTCGACAGGGGGCGATCGGGGAGCTGTTTTTT. The rearrangement uses TRBV10-3 and TRBJ2-2, with 10 bases aligning to TRBD1. Germline V gene lookup returns CDR1 ENHRY and CDR2 SYGVKD. With 2 bases clipped from V and 7 bases from J, the junction kept 7 bases outside the gene matches. The CDR3 is 16 amino acids.

The J gene is TRBJ1-1, the V gene TRBV2; D is uncertain. The germline V and J ends were trimmed by 6 bases and 6 bases, with 17 bases remaining between them. Germline CDR1 and CDR2: SNHLY and FYNNEI. The CDR3 spans 14 residues. The CDR3 here is CASSGRRDGAEAFF. CDR3 in DNA: TGTGCCAGCAGCGGCAGGAGGGATGGAGCTGAAGCTTTCTTT.

In this sample, this clone turned up once. This sequence joins TRBV7-9 and TRBJ2-3; TRBD2 agrees at 13 bases. The CDR3 is 16 amino acids. Germline CDR1 SEHNR, CDR2 FQNEAQ (reference sequence). V trimming: 4 bases; J trimming: 5 bases; junction bases outside the gene matches: 6. CDR3 in DNA: TGTGCCAGCAGCTCTGGACTAGCGGGAGCCGTAGATACGCAGTATTTT. It is translated as CASSSGLAGAVDTQYF. Full variable domain (missing parts from reference TRBV7-9 and TRBJ2-3): DTGVSQNPRHKITKRGQNVTFRCDPISEHNRLYWYRQTLGQGPEFLTYFQNEAQLEKSRLLSDRFSAERPKGSFSTLEIQRTEQGDSAMYLCASSSGLAGAVDTQYFGPGTRLTVL.

This chain uses TRBV6-5 with TRBJ2-7, with 7 nucleotides matching TRBD2. The CDR3 is 15 residues long. Germline CDR1 is MNHEY and CDR2 is SVGAGI. V trimming: 2 bases; J trimming: 4 bases; junction bases outside the gene matches: 8. CDR3 amino acids: CASSYSGRARYEQYF. The CDR3 region has the DNA TGTGCCAGCAGTTACAGTGGGAGGGCCAGGTACGAGCAGTACTTC.

The chain uses TRBV28 and TRBJ2-5; a possible D gene is TRBD2 (6 bases). The CDR3 length is 16 residues. The germline V gene encodes CDR1 MDHEN and CDR2 SYDVKM. The V end was cut by 6 bases, the J end by 5 bases, with 22 bases between. DNA for the CDR3: TGTGCCAGCAGCAAACTCCCCGGCCGGGGAGGCGAGACCCAGTACTTC. Amino acid sequence: CASSKLPGRGGETQYF.

The chain joins TRBV7-6 to TRBJ1-1; 7 bases match TRBD1. Germline trimming cut 1 base from V and 4 bases from J; bases unmatched to any gene: 0. The CDR3 contains 13 residues. Germline assignment: CDR1 SGHVS and CDR2 FNYEAQ. As DNA, the CDR3 is TGTGCCAGCAGCTTAGGGACAGGCACTGAAGCTTTCTTT. Translating gives CASSLGTGTEAFF.

J is TRBJ2-1 and V is TRBV28; 10 nucleotides align to TRBD2. V shed 6 bases, J shed 0 bases, and the junction held 5 bases outside the gene matches. This CDR3 comprises 16 residues. Looked up from germline, CDR1 is MDHEN and CDR2 is SYDVKM. The CDR3 is CASRESGRASYNEQFF. CDR3 DNA sequence: TGTGCCAGCAGAGAAAGCGGGAGGGCCTCCTACAATGAGCAGTTCTTC.

In its sample, this clone was seen a few times. The chain combines TRBV30 with TRBJ2-3; 7 nucleotides align to TRBD1. The junction had 14 bases not matched to a gene; V was cut back by 0 bases and J by 2 bases. Germline CDR1 and CDR2: GTSNPN and SVGIG (reference sequence). This CDR3 is 18 amino acids long. The chain's CDR3 is CAWSVRGGQIITTDTQYF. CDR3 nucleotide sequence: TGTGCCTGGAGTGTACGAGGGGGCCAGATCATTACCACAGATACGCAGTATTTT.

The chain links TRBV5-4 to TRBJ2-3; D remains ambiguous. Germline CDR1 reads SGHNT; CDR2 reads YYREEE (reference sequence). Trimming took 4 bases from V and 0 from J, leaving 3 bases between them. The CDR3 sequence is 12 residues long. Written as DNA, the CDR3 is TGTGCCAGCAGCCGGAGCACAGATACGCAGTATTTT. Residues: CASSRSTDTQYF.

The chain uses TRBV9 and TRBJ2-1; TRBD1 agrees at 7 bases. Trimming took 0 bases from V and 3 from J; bases not matched to a gene: 3. The CDR3 contains 15 residues. Germline V gene sequence: CDR1 SGDLS, CDR2 YYNGEE. The CDR3 sequence is CASSVGGTDYNEQFF. The CDR3 bases are TGTGCCAGCAGCGTAGGTGGGACAGACTACAATGAGCAGTTCTTC. The variable domain in full, with the rest retrieved from reference TRBV9 and TRBJ2-1, is DSGVTQTPKHLITATGQRVTLRCSPRSGDLSVYWYQQSLDQGLQFLIQYYNGEERAKGNILERFSAQQFPDLHSELNLSSLELGDSALYFCASSVGGTDYNEQFFGPGTRLTVL.

This clone was seen just once. This chain joins TRBV6-5 and TRBJ1-1, with D possibly TRBD1 on 5 matching bases. Looked up from germline, CDR1 is MNHEY and CDR2 is SVGAGI. V was clipped by 6 bases and J by 3 bases, with 14 bases between them. The length of the CDR3 is 14 residues. The CDR3 sequence: CASSNRGRDTEAFF. CDR3 DNA sequence: TGTGCCAGCAGCAATCGGGGGAGGGACACTGAAGCTTTCTTT.

This clone was picked up one time. The chain combines TRBV15 with TRBJ2-7; no firm D call. The CDR3 consists of 15 residues. With 4 bases removed from V and 2 bases from J, the gap between germline ends came to 15 bases. CDR1 LNHNV and CDR2 YYDKDF come from the germline V gene (reference sequence). The CDR3 nucleotides are TGTGCCACCAGCAAAGATTTAACTTCCACCTACGAGCAGTACTTC. Residues: CATSKDLTSTYEQYF.

The chain links TRBV11-2 to TRBJ1-5; D gene ambiguous. This CDR3 is built from 13 residues. V was trimmed by 5 bases and J by 5 bases, leaving 10 bases between them. CDR1 is SGHAT and CDR2 is FQNNGV in the germline V gene. In DNA form, the CDR3 reads TGTGCCAGCAGCAAAGCGGTGGATCAGCCCCAGCATTTT. Amino acids: CASSKAVDQPQHF.

The chain couples TRBV30 to TRBJ1-2, with TRBD1 as a possible D gene (6 bases). Per germline, CDR1 GTSNPN and CDR2 SVGIG (reference sequence). The CDR3 spans 11 residues. V was clipped by 4 bases and J by 4 bases, with 7 bases between them. The CDR3 nucleotides are TGTGCCTGGACACAGGGCTATGGCTACACCTTC. Protein: CAWTQGYGYTF.

The chain joins TRBV6-1 to TRBJ2-1; 7 nucleotides agree with TRBD2. The V gene's germline CDR1 is MNHNS and CDR2 SASEGT. V gave up 7 bases and J gave up 9 bases; unmatched junction bases: 9. The length of the CDR3 is 13 residues. The CDR3 sequence is CASIGGGPGEQFF. In nucleotides, the CDR3 is TGTGCCAGCATTGGGGGAGGGCCTGGTGAGCAGTTCTTC.

The rearrangement uses TRBV19 and TRBJ1-5; D ambiguous. Germline loops: CDR1 LNHDA, CDR2 SQIVND (reference sequence). This CDR3 region has 14 residues. V gave up 0 bases and J gave up 9 bases, with 12 bases separating them. The CDR3 reads CASSIESDFAPQHF. The CDR3, as DNA: TGTGCCAGTAGTATAGAGTCAGACTTTGCGCCCCAGCATTTT.

This clone was picked up one time. The chain couples TRBV7-8 to TRBJ2-3; D might be TRBD1 (6 bases). CDR3 size: 14 residues. V shed 2 bases and J shed 6 bases, with 12 bases lying between them. Germline V gives CDR1 SGHVS, CDR2 FQNEAQ. CDR3 amino acids: CASSLPRQVDTQYF. The CDR3 DNA reads TGTGCCAGCAGCTTACCCCGACAGGTGGATACGCAGTATTTT.

The rearrangement links TRBV15 to TRBJ2-2; TRBD1 might be the D (5 bases). This CDR3 has 15 residues. The germline gives CDR1 LNHNV, CDR2 YYDKDF (reference sequence). V gave up 1 base and J gave up 4 bases, with 10 bases separating them. The CDR3 DNA sequence: TGTGCCACCAGCAGAGGGCAGGGCGTCACCGGGGAGCTGTTTTTT. Protein: CATSRGQGVTGELFF.